These 26 T cell receptor beta chains share one sample of origin, sequenced in a study of cytomegalovirus exposure and HLA in healthy donors. Primers for the PCR totalled 60 Vbeta and 13 Jbeta. This table comes from immunoSEQ multiplex PCR, and its TCRdb copy is limited to in-frame clones, with some not included. The table includes 130,000 or so clones, 80% to 85% detected once. Sequenced material: PBMCs. The receptors shown here come from a man between 25 and 39 years old in good health and CMV-seronegative.

The V gene is TRBV2, the J gene TRBJ1-4; TRBD1 is a possible D gene (5 bases). Germline V gene data show CDR1 as SNHLY and CDR2 as FYNNEI. CDR3 length: 15 amino acids. Trimming pared 10 bases from V and 0 bases from J, leaving 15 bases between. CDR3 in amino acids: CATSGGATTNEKLFF. In DNA form, the CDR3 reads TGTGCCACCTCGGGAGGGGCGACAACTAATGAAAAACTGTTTTTT.

This chain connects TRBV9 to TRBJ1-2; TRBD1 matches 11 bases. The CDR3 runs to 15 residues. Germline V gene sequence: CDR1 SGDLS, CDR2 YYNGEE. Trimming took 0 bases from V and 10 from J; bases not matched to a gene: 8. This CDR3 reads CASSVVLGQGAVYTF. The CDR3 coding sequence is TGTGCCAGCAGCGTAGTCCTCGGACAGGGGGCCGTCTACACCTTC.

The V call is TRBV29-1, the J call TRBJ2-7, with 7 bases aligning to TRBD1. V shed 2 bases and J 9 bases; nucleotides not matched to a gene: 7. This CDR3 region has 12 residues. Germline V lookup: CDR1 SQVTM, CDR2 ANQGSEA. The CDR3 DNA follows: TGCAGCGTTGAAACTGACAGGGTTATGCAGTACTTC. Its protein is CSVETDRVMQYF.

The chain is built from TRBV5-1 and TRBJ2-7, with D possibly being TRBD1 (5 bases). CDR3 length equals 15 residues. V lost 0 bases to trimming and J lost 3 bases, with 13 bases between them. Germline assignment: CDR1 SGHRS and CDR2 YFSETQ. The CDR3 here is CASSLAQGGDYEQYF. The CDR3 DNA reads TGCGCCAGCAGCTTGGCCCAGGGTGGGGACTACGAGCAGTACTTC.

J is TRBJ2-2 and V is TRBV10-2; weak D call: TRBD1 (9 bases). Trimming took 5 bases from V and 5 from J, leaving 27 bases between them. This CDR3 comprises 19 residues. CDR1 and CDR2 from the germline V gene are WSHSY and SAAADI. The CDR3 spells CASSYYVGGDRDRTGELFF. CDR3 in DNA: TGCGCCAGCAGTTATTATGTCGGGGGGGACAGGGATCGGACCGGGGAGCTGTTTTTT.

As concerns this clone: Additional DNA sequences in this sample encode the identical CDR3. The chain uses TRBV9 and TRBJ1-5, with TRBD1 as a possible D gene (5 bases). There are 14 residues in the CDR3. The germline V and J ends were trimmed by 3 bases and 7 bases, with 14 bases remaining between them. CDR1 is SGDLS, CDR2 YYNGEE, per germline. The CDR3 loop is CASSATGTDQPQHF. The DNA of the CDR3 is TGTGCCAGCAGCGCAACAGGTACGGACCAGCCCCAGCATTTT. The full variable domain, rest sourced from reference TRBV9 and TRBJ1-5, is DSGVTQTPKHLITATGQRVTLRCSPRSGDLSVYWYQQSLDQGLQFLIQYYNGEERAKGNILERFSAQQFPDLHSELNLSSLELGDSALYFCASSATGTDQPQHFGDGTRLSIL.

The V and J genes are TRBV27 and TRBJ1-1; possibly TRBD1 for D (6 bases). CDR3 size: 16 residues. CDR1 is MNHEY and CDR2 is SMNVEV in the germline V gene (reference sequence). Trimming pared 8 bases from V and 1 base from J, leaving 20 bases between. CDR3 DNA: TGTGCCAGCGCCCAATGGGTGGGGGGGCCGAACACTGAAGCTTTCTTT. This codes for CASAQWVGGPNTEAFF.

The chain joins TRBV7-9 to TRBJ2-3; 7 nucleotides match TRBD1. This CDR3 region has 15 residues. The J segment lost 2 bases and the V segment lost 1 base, leaving 3 bases of the junction unmatched. Germline V lookup: CDR1 SEHNR, CDR2 FQNEAQ (reference sequence). The CDR3 reads CASSLDRGSTDTQYF. Here the CDR3 DNA reads TGTGCCAGCAGCTTAGACAGGGGTTCCACAGATACGCAGTATTTT.

This chain connects TRBV5-1 to TRBJ1-2; D ambiguous. The V gene lost 1 base and the J gene lost 8 bases, with 12 bases spanning the gap. The CDR3 runs to 13 residues. Germline V gives CDR1 SGHRS, CDR2 YFSETQ. The CDR3 is CASSLTALEGYTF. In DNA, the CDR3 is TGCGCCAGCAGCTTGACGGCCCTGGAGGGCTACACCTTC.

This clone was observed once. The chain recombines TRBV7-2 with TRBJ2-2; 7 positions agree with TRBD1. V dropped 5 bases and J dropped 4; count of bases not matched to a gene: 10. Germline V CDR1 and CDR2: SGHTA, FQGNSA. The CDR3 is made up of 16 amino acids. CDR3 coding DNA: TGTGCCAGCAGCACACACGGGACAGCGTTCACCGGGGAGCTGTTTTTT. Translating gives CASSTHGTAFTGELFF.

V gene TRBV21-1 combines with J gene TRBJ1-5; TRBD1 reflects the table's D call only, with no check against the DNA. TRBV21-1 represents a pseudogene. This CDR3 is 17 amino acids long. DNA of the CDR3: TGTGCCAGCAGCCGAACGGGGGTGACAGGGAGGAATCAGCCCCAGCATTTT. It encodes CASSRTGVTGRNQPQHF.

J is TRBJ1-2 and V is TRBV29-1; 9 bases map to TRBD1. The germline CDR1 and CDR2 sequences are SQVTM and ANQGSEA. CDR3 length: 16 amino acids. V trimming: 6 bases; J trimming: 1 base; junction bases outside the gene matches: 12. The CDR3 here is CSVPIRGQGINYGYTF. CDR3 in DNA: TGCAGCGTACCCATTCGGGGACAGGGCATTAACTATGGCTACACCTTC. The variable domain in full, completed from reference TRBV29-1 and TRBJ1-2, reads SAVISQKPSRDICQRGTSLTIQCQVDSQVTMMFWYRQQPGQSLTLIATANQGSEATYESGFVIDKFPISRPNLTFSTLTVSNMSPEDSSIYLCSVPIRGQGINYGYTFGSGTRLTVV.

This clone has more than one count but fewer than ten. The chain employs TRBV19 and TRBJ1-3; 8 bases agree with TRBD1. The germline gives CDR1 LNHDA, CDR2 SQIVND (reference sequence). This CDR3 has 16 residues. Trimming at V came to 5 bases and at J to 0 bases, leaving 6 bases not matched to a gene. The CDR3 bases are TGTGCCAGTAGTCCGTCGGACAGGGACTCTGGAAACACCATATATTTT. Translation gives CASSPSDRDSGNTIYF. Variable domain in full (rest from reference TRBV19 and TRBJ1-3): DGGITQSPKYLFRKEGQNVTLSCEQNLNHDAMYWYRQDPGQGLRLIYYSQIVNDFQKGDIAEGYSVSREKKESFPLTVTSAQKNPTAFYLCASSPSDRDSGNTIYFGEGSWLTVV.

The genes are TRBV30 and TRBJ2-7, with D possibly matching TRBD2 (7 bases). The CDR3 has 15 amino acids. The V and J ends lost 5 bases and 0 bases respectively, with 17 bases between them. Germline V lookup: CDR1 GTSNPN, CDR2 SVGIG (reference sequence). The DNA of the CDR3 is TGTGCCTGGTCTAGGGGGGGCGCGGGCTCCTACGAGCAGTACTTC. It codes for CAWSRGGAGSYEQYF.

The rearrangement links TRBV7-9 to TRBJ1-2, with D possibly TRBD1 on 5 matching bases. CDR3 length: 13 amino acids. Germline V gene sequence: CDR1 SEHNR, CDR2 FQNEAQ (reference sequence). The V end lost 8 bases, the J end lost 10 bases, and 20 bases lay between the germline ends. This CDR3 reads CASADLTSRVYTF. The CDR3 DNA sequence: TGTGCCAGCGCCGATCTTACCAGCAGGGTCTACACCTTC.

The chain uses TRBV4-1 and TRBJ1-5; D uncertain. Deletions cut 3 bases from V and 3 bases from J, with 9 bases between. Germline lookup yields CDR1 MGHRA and CDR2 YSYEKL. This CDR3 has 14 residues. In DNA form, the CDR3 reads TGCGCCAGCAGCCAGGTCTATTTCAATCAGCCCCAGCATTTT. It translates to CASSQVYFNQPQHF.

V and J are TRBV5-1 and TRBJ2-2, with D maybe TRBD2 (5 bases). Between the trimmed V and J ends, which lost 2 bases and 7 bases, there was a span of 12 bases. Per germline, CDR1 SGHRS and CDR2 YFSETQ. This CDR3 spans 14 amino acids. The CDR3 sequence: CASSLEGKLGELFF. In nucleotides, the CDR3 is TGCGCCAGCAGCTTAGAGGGTAAACTCGGGGAGCTGTTTTTT. Filled out from reference TRBV5-1 and TRBJ2-2, the complete variable domain reads KAGVTQTPRYLIKTRGQQVTLSCSPISGHRSVSWYQQTPGQGLQFLFEYFSETQRNKGNFPGRFSGRQFSNSRSEMNVSTLELGDSALYLCASSLEGKLGELFFGEGSRLTVL.

The CDR3 DNA is TGTGCCAGCACCTTTACAGGGGCGGCTAATGAAAAACTGTTTTTT. Its translation: CASTFTGAANEKLFF. V gene TRBV5-6 combines with J gene TRBJ1-4, with 7 bases matching TRBD1. The V gene end was trimmed by 6 bases and the J gene end by 3 bases; junction bases not matched to a gene: 8. The CDR3 covers 15 residues. The germline V gene encodes CDR1 SGHDT and CDR2 YYEEEE.

The genes are TRBV2 and TRBJ2-3, with 8 bases lining up with TRBD1. V shed 7 bases and J 4 bases; nucleotides not matched to a gene: 4. This CDR3 spans 13 amino acids. Germline CDR1 is SNHLY and CDR2 is FYNNEI. CDR3 sequence: CASNLQGADTQYF. The CDR3, as DNA: TGTGCCAGCAACTTACAGGGGGCAGATACGCAGTATTTT.

This sequence joins TRBV11-2 and TRBJ2-7; TRBD1 agrees at 9 bases. CDR3 size: 15 residues. J gave up 1 base and V 4 bases, and 5 bases lay outside the gene matches. CDR1 is SGHAT, CDR2 FQNNGV, per germline. The CDR3 here is CASSSGQGASYEQYF. CDR3 bases: TGTGCCAGCAGCTCGGGACAGGGAGCTTCCTACGAGCAGTACTTC.

The chain employs TRBV5-5 and TRBJ2-5, with D perhaps matching TRBD2 (6 bases). V lost 5 bases to trimming and J lost 2 bases, with 13 bases between them. The germline V gene has CDR1 SGHKS and CDR2 YYEKEE (reference sequence). There are 14 residues in the CDR3. The CDR3 sequence: CASSWRDGQETQYF. For the CDR3, the DNA is TGTGCCAGCAGTTGGCGGGACGGACAAGAGACCCAGTACTTC.

The J gene is TRBJ2-7, the V gene TRBV13; TRBD1 might be the D (5 bases). Germline V gene data show CDR1 as PRHDT and CDR2 as FYEKMQ (reference sequence). This CDR3 comprises 13 residues. With 4 bases removed from V and 4 bases from J, the gap between germline ends came to 11 bases. CDR3 amino acids: CASSSRVGYEQYF. DNA of the CDR3: TGTGCCAGCAGCTCCAGGGTAGGGTACGAGCAGTACTTC.

This clone appeared once. The genes are TRBV5-1 and TRBJ2-1, with TRBD1 as a possible D gene (6 bases). The CDR3 is 15 residues long. Germline CDR1 and CDR2: SGHRS and YFSETQ. V was pared by 3 bases and J by 4 bases, with 14 bases between. The CDR3 DNA reads as TGCGCCAGCAGCTCGACCGGACAGTTTTACAATGAGCAGTTCTTC. Protein product: CASSSTGQFYNEQFF.

This clone was detected a few times. This rearrangement joins TRBV14 to TRBJ1-6; 8 nucleotides agree with TRBD1. The CDR3 is made up of 16 amino acids. Germline V gene lookup returns CDR1 SGHDN and CDR2 FVKESK. J lost 3 bases, V lost 6 bases, and 7 bases had no gene match. In DNA form, the CDR3 reads TGTGCCAGCAGGAAGACAGGGGCCCACTATAATTCACCCCTCCACTTT. It translates to CASRKTGAHYNSPLHF.

The chain joins TRBV10-3 to TRBJ2-2; 11 bases are shared with TRBD2. The CDR3 contains 20 residues. The germline V gene has CDR1 ENHRY and CDR2 SYGVKD. After removal of 3 bases from V and 0 bases from J, the junction contained 12 bases not matched to a gene. The CDR3: CAISEHTPTSGEPNTGELFF. As DNA, the CDR3 is TGTGCCATCAGTGAACACACACCGACTAGCGGGGAACCGAACACCGGGGAGCTGTTTTTT.

This chain uses TRBV5-1 with TRBJ2-7; 14 positions match TRBD2. Germline CDR1 reads SGHRS; CDR2 reads YFSETQ. This CDR3 is built from 15 residues. With V trimmed by 5 bases and J by 4 bases, 5 bases remained unmatched. The CDR3 protein is CASSPRTSGGYEQYF. CDR3 in DNA: TGCGCCAGCAGTCCGCGGACTAGCGGGGGGTACGAGCAGTACTTC. The complete variable domain, with remaining parts taken from reference TRBV5-1 and TRBJ2-7, reads KAGVTQTPRYLIKTRGQQVTLSCSPISGHRSVSWYQQTPGQGLQFLFEYFSETQRNKGNFPGRFSGRQFSNSRSEMNVSTLELGDSALYLCASSPRTSGGYEQYFGPGTRLTVT.